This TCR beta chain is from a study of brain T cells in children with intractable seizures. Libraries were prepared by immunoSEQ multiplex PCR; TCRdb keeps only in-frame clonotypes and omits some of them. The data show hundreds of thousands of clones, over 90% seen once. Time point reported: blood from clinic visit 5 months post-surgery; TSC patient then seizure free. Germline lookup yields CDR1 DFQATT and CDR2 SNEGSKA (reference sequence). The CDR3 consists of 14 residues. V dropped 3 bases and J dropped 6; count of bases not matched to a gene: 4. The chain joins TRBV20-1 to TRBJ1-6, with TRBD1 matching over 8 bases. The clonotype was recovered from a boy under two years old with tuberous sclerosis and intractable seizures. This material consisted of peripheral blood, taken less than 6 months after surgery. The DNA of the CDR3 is TGCAGTGCTAGTTCCCAGGGGGCTAATTCACCCCTCCACTTT. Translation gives CSASSQGANSPLHF.